The next 2 T cell receptor beta chains were all read from a single sample in a study of PD-1 blockade in classical Hodgkin lymphoma. Using immunoSEQ multiplex PCR, the repertoire was profiled, and TCRdb retains in-frame clones only, with some absent. The sample has approximately 93,000 clones, approximately 78% seen once; the top ten hold about 9.4%. Time point of the sample: cycle 4 day 1 (C4D1), after 6 weeks of nivolumab. Each patient experienced a relapse that followed autologous stem cell transplantation, and brentuximab vedotin exposure varied. The sequenced sample was peripheral blood mononuclear cells (PBMCs), obtained before the fourth cycle of nivolumab. The receptors originated from a human donor with classical Hodgkin lymphoma.

The V gene is TRBV19, the J gene TRBJ1-2; TRBD1 matches at 9 bases. From germline, CDR1 is LNHDA and CDR2 SQIVND (reference sequence). V shed 1 base and J 8 bases; nucleotides not matched to a gene: 11. This CDR3 is 16 amino acids long. CDR3 amino acids: CASSIGNFGTGRGYTF. The DNA of the CDR3 is TGTGCCAGTAGTATAGGGAATTTCGGGACAGGGCGAGGCTACACCTTC.

V and J are TRBV2 and TRBJ2-5; 9 nucleotides align to TRBD2. The CDR3 is made up of 16 amino acids. The V gene end was trimmed by 1 base and the J gene end by 1 base; junction bases not matched to a gene: 4. CDR1 is SNHLY, CDR2 FYNNEI, per germline. In DNA, the CDR3 is TGTGCCAGCAGTGAAGAGGGGACTAGCTCCCAAGAGACCCAGTACTTC. This encodes CASSEEGTSSQETQYF.